These 18 T cell receptor beta chains share one sample of origin, sequenced in a study of beta chain features in type 1 diabetes. As every portion of the isolated RNA was reverse transcribed, the sequencing read expressed TCRB transcripts. Generated by immunoSEQ multiplex PCR, the TCRdb table keeps only in-frame clones and is missing some. The table lists roughly 240,000 clones, approximately 70% of them singletons, with around 0.05% in the top ten. The sequenced sample was naive CD4+ T cells from blood. The receptors originated from a man younger than 45 in good health.

V usage is TRBV25-1 and J usage is TRBJ2-1, with D unclear. The CDR3 spans 17 residues. The V gene lost 0 bases and the J gene lost 0 bases, with 12 bases spanning the gap. Germline V gene sequence: CDR1 MGHDK, CDR2 SYGVNS. The CDR3 DNA follows: TGTGCCAGCAGTGAATATTTTAGGCCATCCTCCTACAATGAGCAGTTCTTC. This translates into CASSEYFRPSSYNEQFF.

This clone was seen more than once but under ten times. This chain joins TRBV29-1 and TRBJ2-5, with unresolved D. The CDR3 is 13 amino acids. CDR1 and CDR2 (germline): SQVTM, ANQGSEA. The V end was cut by 3 bases, the J end by 5 bases, with 13 bases between. CDR3 in amino acids: CSVDSSLGETQYF. The CDR3 DNA reads as TGCAGCGTTGACAGTTCTCTGGGGGAGACCCAGTACTTC.

The chain recombines TRBV29-1 with TRBJ2-1, with 13 bases lining up with TRBD2. The CDR3 has 14 residues. Germline assignment: CDR1 SQVTM and CDR2 ANQGSEA. V trimming: 6 bases; J trimming: 6 bases; junction bases outside the gene matches: 5. The CDR3 DNA reads as TGCAGCGTCACCGGACTAGCGGGAGTCAATGAGCAGTTCTTC. Protein product: CSVTGLAGVNEQFF.

The V call is TRBV7-2, the J call TRBJ2-3; 7 nucleotides agree with TRBD2. The CDR3 consists of 14 residues. The V segment lost 3 bases and the J segment 2 bases; nucleotides outside the gene matches: 2. Germline V gives CDR1 SGHTA, CDR2 FQGNSA. The CDR3 nucleotides are TGTGCCAGCAGCTTCGGGGGGACCACAGATACGCAGTATTTT. Translating gives CASSFGGTTDTQYF.

The chain combines TRBV29-1 with TRBJ1-2; D remains ambiguous. CDR1 is SQVTM, CDR2 ANQGSEA, per germline. This CDR3 contains 13 residues. Trimming left V 6 bases short and J 8 bases short, with 19 bases between. Here the CDR3 DNA reads TGCAGCGTCGCTTGGGCGGCCTTGGGAGGCTACACCTTC. Translated, it gives CSVAWAALGGYTF. Combining the CDR3 with reference TRBV29-1 and TRBJ1-2 gives the whole variable domain SAVISQKPSRDICQRGTSLTIQCQVDSQVTMMFWYRQQPGQSLTLIATANQGSEATYESGFVIDKFPISRPNLTFSTLTVSNMSPEDSSIYLCSVAWAALGGYTFGSGTRLTVV.

In DNA, the CDR3 is TGTGCCAGCAGTTTCTTCGGGGCGAAGAACACTGAAGCTTTCTTT. Residues: CASSFFGAKNTEAFF. The chain employs TRBV27 and TRBJ1-1, with D possibly TRBD1 on 5 matching bases. Germline CDR1 reads MNHEY; CDR2 reads SMNVEV (reference sequence). The germline V and J ends were trimmed by 3 bases and 1 base, with 12 bases remaining between them. The CDR3 contains 15 residues.

The chain uses TRBV29-1 and TRBJ2-7; 7 nucleotides align to TRBD1. V shed 4 bases, J shed 1 base, and the junction held 10 bases outside the gene matches. The CDR3 loop spans 15 amino acids. CDR1 is SQVTM and CDR2 is ANQGSEA in the germline V gene. This CDR3 is CSVAGTEYPSYEQYF. The CDR3 DNA sequence: TGCAGCGTTGCCGGGACAGAATACCCATCCTACGAGCAGTACTTC.

The chain carries TRBV6-6 and TRBJ2-1; D is possibly TRBD1 or TRBD2 (5 bases each). Germline loops: CDR1 MNHNY, CDR2 SVGAGI (reference sequence). Trimming took 6 bases from V and 2 from J, leaving 14 bases between them. CDR3 length: 15 amino acids. DNA for the CDR3: TGTGCCAGCAGCACCCTAAGAGGGGCCTACAATGAGCAGTTCTTC. The encoded protein is CASSTLRGAYNEQFF.

The J gene is TRBJ1-4, the V gene TRBV30, with D unresolved. This CDR3 is built from 12 residues. Trimming stripped 4 bases from V and 4 bases from J, with 7 bases between. CDR1 GTSNPN and CDR2 SVGIG come from the germline V gene (reference sequence). Here the CDR3 reads CAWKQLNEKLFF. CDR3 DNA: TGTGCCTGGAAGCAGCTTAATGAAAAACTGTTTTTT.

The chain has TRBV4-2 and TRBJ2-1; D gene unclear. V was clipped by 2 bases and J by 6 bases, with 23 bases between them. The CDR3 covers 18 residues. Germline lookup yields CDR1 LGHNA and CDR2 YNFKEQ. This CDR3 is CASSQSPAYLGFGNEQFF. DNA of the CDR3: TGTGCCAGCAGCCAATCGCCGGCCTACCTAGGTTTCGGCAATGAGCAGTTCTTC.

The chain combines TRBV10-3 with TRBJ2-7; TRBD2 aligns across 9 bases. Unmatched junction bases numbered 10, after V lost 2 bases and J lost 2 bases. Germline assignment: CDR1 ENHRY and CDR2 SYGVKD. The CDR3 is 17 residues long. Here the CDR3 reads CAISETPLTSGPYEQYF. CDR3 bases: TGTGCCATCAGTGAGACCCCCTTGACTAGCGGCCCCTACGAGCAGTACTTC.

This clone was observed a few times. The chain carries TRBV7-9 and TRBJ1-5; the D gene is possibly TRBD1 (5 bases). CDR3 size: 14 residues. Deletions cut 3 bases from V and 1 base from J, with 7 bases between. Germline values: CDR1 SEHNR, CDR2 FQNEAQ (reference sequence). The DNA of the CDR3 is TGTGCCAGCAGCTTGGGGGTGAGCAATCAGCCCCAGCATTTT. This gives the protein CASSLGVSNQPQHF. The whole variable domain, filled in from reference TRBV7-9 and TRBJ1-5, reads DTGVSQNPRHKITKRGQNVTFRCDPISEHNRLYWYRQTLGQGPEFLTYFQNEAQLEKSRLLSDRFSAERPKGSFSTLEIQRTEQGDSAMYLCASSLGVSNQPQHFGDGTRLSIL.

V and J are TRBV29-1 and TRBJ2-1, with 7 bases identical to TRBD2. This CDR3 comprises 13 residues. The ends lost 3 bases at V and 4 bases at J; junction bases unmatched: 3. CDR1 and CDR2 from the germline V gene are SQVTM and ANQGSEA. CDR3 nucleotides: TGCAGCGTTGACGGGAGGAAATACAATGAGCAGTTCTTC. It encodes CSVDGRKYNEQFF.

The chain combines TRBV5-4 with TRBJ1-2; no clear D gene. The CDR3 runs 12 residues. Germline assignment: CDR1 SGHNT and CDR2 YYREEE (reference sequence). The V end lost 0 bases, the J end lost 7 bases, and 7 bases lay between the germline ends. As DNA, the CDR3 is TGTGCCAGCAGCTTGGATGTGGGTGGCTACACCTTC. Translation gives CASSLDVGGYTF. The whole variable domain, filled in from reference TRBV5-4 and TRBJ1-2, reads ETGVTQSPTHLIKTRGQQVTLRCSSQSGHNTVSWYQQALGQGPQFIFQYYREEENGRGNFPPRFSGLQFPNYSSELNVNALELDDSALYLCASSLDVGGYTFGSGTRLTVV.

The chain recombines TRBV30 with TRBJ2-3, with D maybe TRBD2 (7 bases). The CDR3 extends over 15 amino acids. The V and J ends lost 0 bases and 3 bases respectively, with 13 bases between them. Per the germline V gene, CDR1 is GTSNPN and CDR2 is SVGIG (reference sequence). As DNA, the CDR3 is TGTGCCTGGAGTGTTCGGGGGGCGATGACAGATACGCAGTATTTT. It encodes CAWSVRGAMTDTQYF.

The chain employs TRBV4-3 and TRBJ2-1, with D tentatively TRBD1 (6 bases). V lost 3 bases and J 3 bases, leaving 12 bases between the germline ends. This CDR3 is 15 amino acids long. CDR1 is LGHNA, CDR2 YSLEER, per germline. The CDR3 DNA sequence: TGCGCCAGCAGCCAGGACAGCCAAAACTACAATGAGCAGTTCTTC. As protein: CASSQDSQNYNEQFF.

The chain employs TRBV6-5 and TRBJ2-7, with TRBD2 matching 8 bases. The CDR3 covers 15 residues. Trimming removed 2 bases from V and 2 bases from J; junction bases left unmatched: 5. The germline V gene has CDR1 MNHEY and CDR2 SVGAGI. The CDR3 region has the DNA TGTGCCAGCAGTTACGGGACTAGGAGAGCCTACGAGCAGTACTTC. Translation gives CASSYGTRRAYEQYF.

Comments on this clone: The same CDR3 can be traced to other DNA sequences in this sample. This chain links TRBV29-1 with TRBJ2-1, with D uncertain. Germline-derived CDR1 and CDR2 are SQVTM and ANQGSEA. The CDR3 totals 10 residues. V was clipped by 1 base and J by 7 bases, with 2 bases between them. CDR3 bases: TGCAGCGTTGAAGTTAATGAGCAGTTCTTC. It is translated as CSVEVNEQFF.